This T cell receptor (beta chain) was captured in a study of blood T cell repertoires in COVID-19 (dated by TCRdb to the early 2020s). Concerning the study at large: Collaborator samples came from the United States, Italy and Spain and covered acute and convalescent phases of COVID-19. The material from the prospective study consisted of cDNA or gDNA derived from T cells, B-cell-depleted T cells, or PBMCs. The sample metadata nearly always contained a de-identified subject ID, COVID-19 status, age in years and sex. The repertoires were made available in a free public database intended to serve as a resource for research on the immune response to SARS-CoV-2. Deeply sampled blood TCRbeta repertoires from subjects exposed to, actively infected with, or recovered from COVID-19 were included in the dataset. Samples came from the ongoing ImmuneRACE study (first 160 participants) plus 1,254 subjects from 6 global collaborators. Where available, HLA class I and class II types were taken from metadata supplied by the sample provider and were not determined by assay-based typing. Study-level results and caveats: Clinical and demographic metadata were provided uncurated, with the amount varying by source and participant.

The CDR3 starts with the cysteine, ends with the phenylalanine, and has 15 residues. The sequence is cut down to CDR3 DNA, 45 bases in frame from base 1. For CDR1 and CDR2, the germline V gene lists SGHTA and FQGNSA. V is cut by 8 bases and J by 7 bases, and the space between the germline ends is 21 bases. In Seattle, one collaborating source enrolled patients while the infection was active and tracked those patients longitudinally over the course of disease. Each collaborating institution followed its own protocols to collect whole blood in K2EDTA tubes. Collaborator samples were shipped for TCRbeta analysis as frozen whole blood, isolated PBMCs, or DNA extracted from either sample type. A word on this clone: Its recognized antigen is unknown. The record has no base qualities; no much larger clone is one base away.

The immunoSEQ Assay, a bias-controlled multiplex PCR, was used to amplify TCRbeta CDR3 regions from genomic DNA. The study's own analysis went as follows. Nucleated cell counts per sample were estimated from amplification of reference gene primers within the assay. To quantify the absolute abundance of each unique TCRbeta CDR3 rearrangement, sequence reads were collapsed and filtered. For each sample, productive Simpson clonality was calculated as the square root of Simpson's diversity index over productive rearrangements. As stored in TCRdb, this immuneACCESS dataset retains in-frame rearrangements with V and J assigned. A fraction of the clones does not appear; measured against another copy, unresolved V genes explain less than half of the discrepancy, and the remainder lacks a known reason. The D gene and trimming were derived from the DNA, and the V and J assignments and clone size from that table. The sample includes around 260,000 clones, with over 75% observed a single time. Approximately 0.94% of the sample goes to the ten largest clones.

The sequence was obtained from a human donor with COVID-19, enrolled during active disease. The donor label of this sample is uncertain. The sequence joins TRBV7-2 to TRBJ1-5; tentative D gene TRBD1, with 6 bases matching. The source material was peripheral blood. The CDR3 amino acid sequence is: CASLHSAGVPQPQHF. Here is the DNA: TGTGCCAGCCTACATTCGGCAGGGGTACCCCAGCCCCAGCATTTT.